The rows below give T cell receptor beta chains drawn from one sample of a study of CD8+CD57+ T cells in acquired aplastic anemia. TCRdb processed the reads anew with MiXCR; each CDR3 protein has one entry. The table shows some 180,000 distinct CDR3 sequences, with 45% to 50% occurring only once. Specimen: sorted CD4+, CD8+, or CD8+CD57+ T cells (not recorded which) from PBMCs. These TCRs come from a human donor in good health. CDR3s include the opening cysteine and the closing phenylalanine or tryptophan. The D gene is left open where the match is weak. Part of the rows lack a size; the others show once, few, many or a class for expanded clones.

d_gene: -; abundance: -; j_gene: TRBJ2-1; v_gene: TRBV7-8; CDR3aa: CASSPGSLSYNEQFF; CDR3nt: TGTGCCAGCAGCCCCGGATCTCTCTCCTACAATGAGCAGTTCTTC
d_gene: -; abundance: -; j_gene: TRBJ1-1; v_gene: TRBV7-2; CDR3aa: CASSFGGYTTEAFF; CDR3nt: TGTGCCAGCAGCTTCGGAGGGTATACCACTGAAGCTTTCTTT
d_gene: -; abundance: -; j_gene: TRBJ2-3; v_gene: TRBV19; CDR3aa: CASGIFRDASTDTQYF; CDR3nt: TGTGCCAGTGGTATCTTTCGGGACGCGAGCACAGATACGCAGTATTTT
d_gene: -; abundance: many; j_gene: TRBJ2-5; v_gene: TRBV2; CDR3aa: CASSPGGTQYF; CDR3nt: TGTGCCAGCAGTCCTGGGGGGACCCAGTACTTC
d_gene: -; abundance: many; j_gene: TRBJ1-4; v_gene: TRBV19; CDR3aa: CASSIGSGPFNEKLFF; CDR3nt: TGTGCCAGTAGTATCGGGTCCGGTCCCTTTAATGAAAAACTGTTTTTT
d_gene: TRBD1; abundance: many; j_gene: TRBJ1-1; v_gene: TRBV12-3/TRBV12-4; CDR3aa: CASSPGQGEAFF; CDR3nt: TGTGCCAGCAGTCCTGGACAGGGGGAAGCTTTCTTT
d_gene: -; abundance: -; j_gene: TRBJ2-5; v_gene: TRBV20-1; CDR3aa: CSAQGGETQYF; CDR3nt: TGCAGTGCTCAAGGGGGGGAGACCCAGTACTTC
d_gene: -; abundance: many; j_gene: TRBJ2-1; v_gene: TRBV7-2; CDR3aa: CASAPPEVRYNEQFF; CDR3nt: TGTGCCAGCGCCCCGCCAGAAGTCCGCTACAATGAGCAGTTCTTC
d_gene: -; abundance: many; j_gene: TRBJ2-5; v_gene: TRBV6-6; CDR3aa: CASSYSMSSIKTQYF; CDR3nt: TGTGCCAGCAGTTACTCGATGTCTAGTATCAAGACCCAGTACTTC
d_gene: TRBD1; abundance: -; j_gene: TRBJ1-6; v_gene: TRBV19; CDR3aa: CASRDRGSYNSPLHF; CDR3nt: TGTGCCAGCAGGGACAGAGGCTCCTATAATTCACCCCTCCACTTT
d_gene: TRBD2; abundance: -; j_gene: TRBJ2-7; v_gene: TRBV5-6; CDR3aa: CASSSGLKGDEQYF; CDR3nt: TGTGCCAGCAGCTCGGGACTAAAAGGAGACGAGCAGTACTTC
d_gene: -; abundance: once; j_gene: TRBJ2-2; v_gene: TRBV19; CDR3aa: CASSSMKWTGELFF; CDR3nt: TGTGCCAGTAGTTCGATGAAGTGGACAGGGGAGCTGTTTTTT
d_gene: -; abundance: -; j_gene: TRBJ1-2; v_gene: TRBV6-5; CDR3aa: CASSSGRAYEANYGYTF; CDR3nt: TGTGCCAGCAGTTCGGGCAGGGCGTATGAAGCTAACTATGGCTACACCTTC
d_gene: -; abundance: -; j_gene: TRBJ1-2; v_gene: TRBV14; CDR3aa: CASSPLFWSTNYGYTF; CDR3nt: TGTGCCAGCAGCCCTTTGTTTTGGTCTACTAACTATGGCTACACCTTC
d_gene: TRBD1; abundance: many; j_gene: TRBJ1-1; v_gene: TRBV7-2; CDR3aa: CASSRDPTTGATEAFF; CDR3nt: TGTGCCAGCAGCCGCGACCCCACGACAGGGGCCACTGAAGCTTTCTTT
d_gene: -; abundance: -; j_gene: TRBJ2-1; v_gene: TRBV19; CDR3aa: CASSIPNNEQFF; CDR3nt: TGTGCCAGTAGTATCCCAAACAATGAGCAGTTCTTC
d_gene: -; abundance: many; j_gene: TRBJ2-5; v_gene: TRBV7-9; CDR3aa: CASSLEQGVGETQYF; CDR3nt: TGTGCCAGCAGCTTAGAACAGGGTGTCGGAGAGACCCAGTACTTC
d_gene: TRBD1; abundance: -; j_gene: TRBJ2-7; v_gene: TRBV19; CDR3aa: CASSRQGTALYEQYF; CDR3nt: TGTGCCAGTAGTCGACAGGGGACGGCCCTCTACGAGCAGTACTTC
d_gene: -; abundance: few; j_gene: TRBJ2-7; v_gene: TRBV7-2; CDR3aa: CASSLSESEQYF; CDR3nt: TGTGCCAGCAGCTTGTCCGAGAGCGAGCAGTACTTC
d_gene: TRBD2; abundance: once; j_gene: TRBJ2-7; v_gene: TRBV9; CDR3aa: CASSVESGGRYEQYF; CDR3nt: TGTGCCAGCAGCGTCGAGAGCGGGGGGAGGTACGAGCAGTACTTC
d_gene: TRBD1; abundance: many; j_gene: TRBJ2-7; v_gene: TRBV7-2; CDR3aa: CASSFDREREQYF; CDR3nt: TGTGCCAGCAGCTTTGACAGGGAACGGGAGCAGTACTTC
d_gene: -; abundance: -; j_gene: TRBJ2-1; v_gene: TRBV11-3; CDR3aa: CASSPRRGNEQFF; CDR3nt: TGTGCCAGCAGCCCTCGGAGGGGGAATGAGCAGTTCTTC
d_gene: -; abundance: -; j_gene: TRBJ2-7; v_gene: TRBV20-1; CDR3aa: CSVGSPYEQYF; CDR3nt: TGCAGTGTGGGCAGCCCCTACGAGCAGTACTTC
d_gene: -; abundance: few; j_gene: TRBJ1-3; v_gene: TRBV5-5; CDR3aa: CASSLDVRASGNTIYF; CDR3nt: TGTGCCAGCAGCTTGGATGTCAGGGCCTCTGGAAACACCATATATTTT
d_gene: -; abundance: few; j_gene: TRBJ2-1; v_gene: TRBV6-1; CDR3aa: CASSEMARGEQFF; CDR3nt: TGTGCCAGCAGTGAAATGGCGCGAGGGGAGCAGTTCTTC
d_gene: TRBD1; abundance: many; j_gene: TRBJ1-2; v_gene: TRBV6-5; CDR3aa: CASSYMGQGAFGYTF; CDR3nt: TGTGCCAGCAGTTATATGGGACAGGGGGCGTTTGGCTACACCTTC
d_gene: TRBD1; abundance: many; j_gene: TRBJ1-2; v_gene: TRBV24-1; CDR3aa: CATSDGYRGVGYGYTF; CDR3nt: TGTGCCACCAGTGACGGCTACAGGGGTGTAGGTTATGGCTACACCTTC
d_gene: -; abundance: many; j_gene: TRBJ1-2; v_gene: TRBV5-4; CDR3aa: CASSSSITGSYTF; CDR3nt: TGTGCCAGCAGCTCCTCTATCACCGGAAGCTACACCTTC
d_gene: TRBD2; abundance: -; j_gene: TRBJ2-7; v_gene: TRBV7-2; CDR3aa: CASSLGLAEYEQYF; CDR3nt: TGTGCCAGCAGCTTGGGACTAGCGGAGTACGAGCAGTACTTC
d_gene: -; abundance: -; j_gene: TRBJ1-3; v_gene: TRBV20-1; CDR3aa: CSARYRVGWEGNTIYF; CDR3nt: TGCAGTGCTAGATACAGGGTTGGTTGGGAAGGAAACACCATATATTTT
d_gene: TRBD1; abundance: many; j_gene: TRBJ1-6; v_gene: TRBV20-1; CDR3aa: CSAALLTGQGNSPLHF; CDR3nt: TGCAGTGCTGCCCTCTTAACGGGACAGGGTAATTCACCCCTCCACTTT
d_gene: TRBD2; abundance: many; j_gene: TRBJ2-1; v_gene: TRBV4-2; CDR3aa: CASSQTLAGAYNEQFF; CDR3nt: TGTGCCAGCAGCCAAACCCTAGCGGGAGCCTACAATGAGCAGTTCTTC
d_gene: TRBD1; abundance: many; j_gene: TRBJ1-2; v_gene: TRBV12-3/TRBV12-4; CDR3aa: CASSLTGANYGYTF; CDR3nt: TGTGCCAGCAGTCTGACAGGGGCTAACTATGGCTACACCTTC
d_gene: -; abundance: many; j_gene: TRBJ2-3; v_gene: TRBV20-1; CDR3aa: CSARGFGGQTDTQYF; CDR3nt: TGCAGTGCTAGAGGCTTTGGGGGGCAAACAGATACGCAGTATTTT
d_gene: -; abundance: many; j_gene: TRBJ2-7; v_gene: TRBV4-2; CDR3aa: CASSSGLGPYEQYF; CDR3nt: TGTGCCAGCAGCTCGGGTTTGGGCCCCTACGAGCAGTACTTC
d_gene: TRBD1; abundance: -; j_gene: TRBJ2-2; v_gene: TRBV5-1; CDR3aa: CASSDGTGSPESGELFF; CDR3nt: TGCGCCAGCAGCGATGGGACAGGAAGCCCGGAATCCGGGGAGCTGTTTTTT
d_gene: -; abundance: many; j_gene: TRBJ1-1; v_gene: TRBV11-2; CDR3aa: CASSEDRNEAFF; CDR3nt: TGTGCCAGCAGCGAAGACAGAAATGAAGCTTTCTTT
d_gene: TRBD1; abundance: many; j_gene: TRBJ1-5; v_gene: TRBV11-2; CDR3aa: CASSLRPTGNNQPQHF; CDR3nt: TGTGCCAGCAGCTTACGTCCGACAGGGAACAATCAGCCCCAGCATTTT